This TCR beta chain was retrieved from a study of T-cell reconstitution after alpha-beta-depleted transplantation in children. Ten or more counts support this clonotype. What it recognizes is unknown. Preparation of the TCRbeta library was carried out with unique molecular identifiers. TCRdb itself ran the PCR reads through MiXCR, one entry per CDR3 protein. The sample includes hundreds of thousands of distinct CDR3 sequences, approximately 13% of them seen just once. Trimming left V 3 bases short and J 0 bases short, with 9 bases between. CDR3 size: 15 residues. CDR1 and CDR2 from the germline V gene are MNHEY and SVGAGI. The study's findings and limits: Diversity and T-cell counts at one year after transplant derived mostly from new T cells. The origin of high day-60 TCRbeta diversity in some patients lay in surviving recipient T cells and thymic progenitors. About two months after transplant, alpha-beta T cells reportedly came from several hundred expanded graft clones.

The receptor's source is a male patient under 18 who had a stem cell transplant for acute myeloid leukemia, so the T cells may come from the graft donor. This specimen consisted of PBMCs, mostly from graft donor cells, obtained 360 days after TCRalphabeta/CD19-depleted stem cell transplant. The V gene is TRBV6-5, the J gene TRBJ2-4; D remains unclear. CDR3 residues: CASSYNTLAKNIQYF. In DNA form, the CDR3 reads TGTGCCAGCAGTTATAACACGCTAGCCAAAAACATTCAGTACTTC.